This T cell receptor beta chain was observed in a study of CXCR3-negative and CXCR3-positive naive CD8 T cells. Study observations and caveats: A higher hydrophobicity marked the TRB CDR3s of CXCR3-positive naive cells versus CXCR3-negative naive cells. Naive cells that were CXCR3-negative or CXCR3-positive used TRBV-TRBJ genes alike, while memory cells diverged.

This CDR3 has 12 amino acids. From germline, CDR1 is MNHEY and CDR2 SVGAGI. Of note for this clonotype: Its antigen is unidentified.

TRB cDNA libraries were made by UMI-labeled 5' RACE. TCRdb reprocessed the 5' RACE reads, with one entry per CDR3 protein and no DNA. The repertoire table contains 150,000 to 180,000 distinct CDR3 sequences. Triplicate sorting captured about 300,000 cells each from every CD8+ T cell subset. The chain carries TRBV6-5 and TRBJ2-7. This receptor was obtained from a human donor in good health. Some clones in this sample may be carry-over from other donors' samples. Specimen: naive CXCR3+ CD8+ T cells from blood. The subset was: CD45RO-CCR7+CD27+CD95- naive CD8+ T cells expressing CXCR3 (TNR3+). CDR3 loop: CASSKGFYEQYF.